These 15 T cell receptor beta chains were sequenced from one sample in a study of cytomegalovirus exposure and HLA in healthy donors. Primers included in the PCR were 60 Vbeta and 13 Jbeta primers. Libraries were prepared by immunoSEQ multiplex PCR; TCRdb keeps only in-frame clonotypes and omits some of them. The sample gives 170,000 or so clones, 80% of which show up once; 0.65% is in the top ten. The sequenced sample was PBMCs. The receptors stem from a boy younger than 18 in good health and CMV-seronegative.

The rearrangement links TRBV18 to TRBJ1-1; D is unclear. The CDR3 contains 17 residues. CDR1 is KGHSH, CDR2 LQKENI, per germline. V was shortened by 4 bases and J by 1 base, with 19 bases between the two germline ends. The CDR3 region is CASSLRDGRGRNTEAFF. CDR3 nucleotides: TGTGCCAGCTCACTTCGAGATGGTCGAGGGAGGAACACTGAAGCTTTCTTT. The full variable domain, with the rest looked up from reference TRBV18 and TRBJ1-1, is NAGVMQNPRHLVRRRGQEARLRCSPMKGHSHVYWYRQLPEEGLKFMVYLQKENIIDESGMPKERFSAEFPKEGPSILRIQQVVRGDSAAYFCASSLRDGRGRNTEAFFGQGTRLTVV.

The rearrangement joins TRBV9 to TRBJ2-5; TRBD1 matches at 7 bases. Losses at the gene ends were 3 bases for V and 4 bases for J; bases not matched to a gene: 9. This CDR3 is 15 amino acids long. Looked up from germline, CDR1 is SGDLS and CDR2 is YYNGEE. The CDR3 sequence: CASSARDSRGETQYF. The CDR3 bases are TGTGCCAGCAGCGCCAGGGACAGCAGGGGAGAGACCCAGTACTTC.

The chain employs TRBV11-3 and TRBJ2-1; 13 bases match TRBD2. V dropped 0 bases and J dropped 9; count of bases not matched to a gene: 14. Germline CDR1 reads SGHNT; CDR2 reads YENEEA. The length of the CDR3 is 19 residues. DNA for the CDR3: TGTGCCAGCAGCTTAGATCCCTTCACTAGCGGGAGGGCCGAAAGTGAGCAGTTCTTC. Protein: CASSLDPFTSGRAESEQFF.

The V call is TRBV21-1, the J call TRBJ1-1; the table's TRBD1 call for D was not verified on the DNA. TRBV21-1 is classified as a pseudogene. This CDR3 spans 12 amino acids. CDR3 amino acids: CASSTQGPEAFF. The CDR3 nucleotides read TGTGCCAGCAGCACTCAGGGGCCTGAAGCTTTCTTT.

The rearrangement links TRBV11-3 to TRBJ1-1; tentatively, D is TRBD1 (6 bases). The CDR3 runs 14 residues. CDR1 is SGHNT and CDR2 is YENEEA in the germline V gene. The germline V and J ends were trimmed by 5 bases and 4 bases, with 14 bases remaining between them. CDR3 DNA: TGTGCCAGCAGCCCGAGGCAGGGGCTCACTGAAGCTTTCTTT. Its translation is CASSPRQGLTEAFF.

This rearrangement joins TRBV2 to TRBJ1-2; TRBD1 agrees at 8 bases. V was pared by 5 bases and J by 2 bases, with 4 bases of the junction left unmatched. The V gene's germline CDR1 is SNHLY and CDR2 FYNNEI. CDR3 length: 14 amino acids. The CDR3 sequence is CASSRTGTNYGYTF. CDR3 bases: TGTGCCAGCAGTCGGACAGGGACGAACTATGGCTACACCTTC.

This clone is a singleton in its sample. This specimen includes other DNA sequences encoding the same CDR3. The J gene is TRBJ1-2, the V gene TRBV4-3; tentative D call: TRBD1 (5 bases). Trimming cost V 0 bases and J 3 bases, with 11 bases left between them. CDR1 and CDR2 (germline): LGHNA, YSLEER. The CDR3 loop spans 15 amino acids. Written as DNA, the CDR3 is TGCGCCAGCAGCCAAGATCTGGGACTCGACTATGGCTACACCTTC. This translates into CASSQDLGLDYGYTF.

V usage is TRBV7-8 and J usage is TRBJ1-4, with 7 bases matching TRBD1. V shed 0 bases, J shed 7 bases, and the junction held 8 bases outside the gene matches. The CDR3 runs to 16 residues. Germline CDR1 reads SGHVS; CDR2 reads FQNEAQ. The CDR3 sequence is CASSLARGVVGEKLFF. Here the CDR3 DNA reads TGTGCCAGCAGCTTAGCCAGGGGGGTGGTCGGTGAAAAACTGTTTTTT.

V and J are TRBV7-2 and TRBJ1-2, with TRBD1 as a possible D gene (6 bases). This CDR3 has 15 residues. Germline values: CDR1 SGHTA, CDR2 FQGNSA. Trimming stripped 1 base from V and 0 bases from J, with 9 bases between. CDR3 nucleotide sequence: TGTGCCAGCAGCTTAGGGGCAGGGGCTAACTATGGCTACACCTTC. It yields the protein CASSLGAGANYGYTF.

V and J are TRBV10-3 and TRBJ1-3; the match to TRBD1 covers 7 bases. Trimming removed 0 bases from V and 4 bases from J; junction bases left unmatched: 12. Germline V gene lookup returns CDR1 ENHRY and CDR2 SYGVKD. The CDR3 is made up of 18 amino acids. The CDR3: CAISESLLWRGRGNTIYF. As DNA, the CDR3 is TGTGCCATCAGTGAGTCCCTTCTATGGAGGGGGCGCGGAAACACCATATATTTT.

This chain uses TRBV11-2 with TRBJ1-2; the match to TRBD1 covers 8 bases. The CDR3 sequence is 13 residues long. CDR1 is SGHAT and CDR2 is FQNNGV in the germline V gene. V trimming: 1 base; J trimming: 8 bases; junction bases outside the gene matches: 3. The CDR3 reads CASSLVGQGGYTF. CDR3 sequence (DNA): TGTGCCAGCAGCTTAGTTGGACAGGGAGGCTACACCTTC.

This clone is a singleton in its sample. The chain uses TRBV15 and TRBJ2-1; 8 bases map to TRBD2. With 2 bases clipped from V and 2 bases from J, the junction kept 5 bases outside the gene matches. Germline V gene lookup returns CDR1 LNHNV and CDR2 YYDKDF (reference sequence). The length of the CDR3 is 16 residues. The CDR3: CATSRSSGAPYNEQFF. The CDR3 region has the DNA TGTGCCACCAGCAGAAGTAGCGGGGCTCCCTACAATGAGCAGTTCTTC.

This clone was seen only a few times. The CDR3 DNA reads TGTGCCAGCAGCTTAGGTAGCGGGGACTACGAGCAGTACTTC. Translation gives CASSLGSGDYEQYF. The V gene is TRBV7-6, the J gene TRBJ2-7; 8 nucleotides agree with TRBD2. The trim removed 1 base at V and 3 bases at J, leaving 2 bases unmatched. This CDR3 has 14 residues. Per germline, CDR1 SGHVS and CDR2 FNYEAQ.

The chain links TRBV7-9 to TRBJ1-5; D possibly corresponds to TRBD1 (5 bases). Germline assignment: CDR1 SEHNR and CDR2 FQNEAQ (reference sequence). This CDR3 is built from 14 residues. Trimming left V 2 bases short and J 4 bases short, with 9 bases between. CDR3 sequence (DNA): TGTGCCAGCAGCTTACTAGGGGAAAATCAGCCCCAGCATTTT. It specifies CASSLLGENQPQHF. The full variable domain, its missing parts supplied by reference TRBV7-9 and TRBJ1-5, is DTGVSQNPRHKITKRGQNVTFRCDPISEHNRLYWYRQTLGQGPEFLTYFQNEAQLEKSRLLSDRFSAERPKGSFSTLEIQRTEQGDSAMYLCASSLLGENQPQHFGDGTRLSIL.

The chain links TRBV6-5 to TRBJ2-3, with 8 bases fitting TRBD1. This CDR3 has 15 residues. Trimming cost V 4 bases and J 4 bases; bases outside gene matches: 7. The V gene's germline CDR1 is MNHEY and CDR2 SVGAGI. The CDR3 sequence is CASSWGRGRPDTQYF. The CDR3 region has the DNA TGTGCCAGCAGTTGGGGCAGGGGGCGCCCAGATACGCAGTATTTT.